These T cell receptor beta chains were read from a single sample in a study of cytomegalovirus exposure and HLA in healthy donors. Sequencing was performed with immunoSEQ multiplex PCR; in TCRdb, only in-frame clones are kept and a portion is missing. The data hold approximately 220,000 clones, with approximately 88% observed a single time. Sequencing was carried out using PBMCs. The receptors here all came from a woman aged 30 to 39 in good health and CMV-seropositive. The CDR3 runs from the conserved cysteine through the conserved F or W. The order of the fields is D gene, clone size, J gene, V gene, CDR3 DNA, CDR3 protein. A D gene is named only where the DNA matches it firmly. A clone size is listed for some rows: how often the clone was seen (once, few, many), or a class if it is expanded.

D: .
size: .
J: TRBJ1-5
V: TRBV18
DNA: TGTGCCAGCTCAGGGGACGGCAGCAATCAGCCCCAGCATTTT
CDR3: CASSGDGSNQPQHF

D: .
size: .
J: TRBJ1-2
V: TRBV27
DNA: TGTGCCAGCAGCCGTGCGACAGAAAAGCTTAACTATGGCTACACCTTC
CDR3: CASSRATEKLNYGYTF

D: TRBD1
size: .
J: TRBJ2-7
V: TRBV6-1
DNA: TGTGCCAGCAATCCTCGGACAGGGGGCTACGAGCAGTACTTC
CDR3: CASNPRTGGYEQYF

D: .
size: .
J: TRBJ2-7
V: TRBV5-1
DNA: TGCGCCAGCAGAATCGGCAGGGAGGCGCAGTACTTC
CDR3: CASRIGREAQYF

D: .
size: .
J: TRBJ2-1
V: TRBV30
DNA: TGTGCCTGGAGTGCCTACGTTGAGCAGTTCTTC
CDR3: CAWSAYVEQFF

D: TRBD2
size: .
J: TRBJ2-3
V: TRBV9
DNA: TGTGCCAGCAGTGGCCTAGCGGGCCCCTACGACAGCACAGATACGCAGTATTTT
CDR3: CASSGLAGPYDSTDTQYF

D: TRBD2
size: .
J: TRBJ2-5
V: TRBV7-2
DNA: TGTGCCAGCAGCTTAGGCGGGGGGATGGAGACCCAGTACTTC
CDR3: CASSLGGGMETQYF

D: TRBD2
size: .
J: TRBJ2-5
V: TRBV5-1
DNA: TGCGCCAGCAGCTTGGCGACGACTAGCGGGAGTTGGGAGACCCAGTACTTC
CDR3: CASSLATTSGSWETQYF

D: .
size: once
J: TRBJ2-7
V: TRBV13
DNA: TGTGCCAGCAGCTTTTATAAATACGAGCAGTACTTC
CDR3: CASSFYKYEQYF

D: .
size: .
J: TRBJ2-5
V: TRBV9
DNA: TGTGCCAGCAGCGTATCGGGGCTTCTGGAGACCCAGTACTTC
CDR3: CASSVSGLLETQYF

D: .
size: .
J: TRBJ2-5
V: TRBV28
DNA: TGTGCCAGCAGTTTAAGGACAGAGTACCAAGAGACCCAGTACTTC
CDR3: CASSLRTEYQETQYF

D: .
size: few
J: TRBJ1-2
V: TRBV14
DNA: TGTGCCAGCAGCCGATACCAGGGTGACTATGGCTACACCTTC
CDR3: CASSRYQGDYGYTF

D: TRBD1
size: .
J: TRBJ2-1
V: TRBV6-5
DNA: TGTGCCAGCAGTTGGACAGGGATGCAGTTCTTC
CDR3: CASSWTGMQFF

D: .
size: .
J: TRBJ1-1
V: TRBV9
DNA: TGTGCCAGCAGCGGATCCTACCCTGAAGCTTTCTTT
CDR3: CASSGSYPEAFF

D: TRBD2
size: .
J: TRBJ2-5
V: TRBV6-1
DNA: TGTGCCAGCAGCCCCGGGACTAGCGACCAAGAGACCCAGTACTTC
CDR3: CASSPGTSDQETQYF

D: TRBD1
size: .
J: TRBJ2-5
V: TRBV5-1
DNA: TGCGCCAGCAGCTTTTCAGGGACAGAACAAGAGACCCAGTACTTC
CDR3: CASSFSGTEQETQYF

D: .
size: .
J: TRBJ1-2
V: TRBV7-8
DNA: TGTGCCAGCAGCTTATCTACGAGCCTACACGCGCCCTATGGCTACACCTTC
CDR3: CASSLSTSLHAPYGYTF

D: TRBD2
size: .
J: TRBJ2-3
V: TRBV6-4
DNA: TGTGCCAGCAGTGACGGGACTAGCGGCACAGATACGCAGTATTTT
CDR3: CASSDGTSGTDTQYF

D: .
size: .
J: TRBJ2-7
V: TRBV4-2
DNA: TGTGCCAGCAGCCAAAGCGGCTCCTACGAGCAGTACTTC
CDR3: CASSQSGSYEQYF

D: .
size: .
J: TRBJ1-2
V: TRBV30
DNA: TGTGCCTGGAGTTCGACGACCCTCGGCTACACCTTC
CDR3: CAWSSTTLGYTF